These T cell receptor beta chains were read from a single sample in a study of T cells in Graves' hyperthyroidism and ophthalmopathy. MiXCR, run by TCRdb on the multiplex PCR reads, gives a single entry per CDR3 protein. The sample records around 340,000 distinct CDR3 sequences, about a sixth being singletons. The sequenced sample consisted of blood. The receptors come from a woman between 25 and 40 years old with Graves' hyperthyroidism that later progressed to Graves' ophthalmopathy. The CDR3 runs from the conserved cysteine through the conserved F or W. The D gene is left open where the match is weak. The size field is filled for only some rows; it gives once, few, many or a size class.

DNA	CDR3	size	D	V	J
TGTGCCAGCAGTTACAATGAGCAGTTCTTC	CASSYNEQFF	many	NA	TRBV28	TRBJ2-1
TGCGCCAGCAGTGATACTAGCGGGGGCCCCCGCTCCTACAATGAGCAGTTCTTC	CASSDTSGGPRSYNEQFF	many	TRBD2	TRBV10-1	TRBJ2-1
TGTGCCACCAGCAACAACAGGGGGATCGGCACTGAAGCTTTCTTT	CATSNNRGIGTEAFF	many	TRBD1	TRBV15	TRBJ1-1
TGTGCCAGCAGCTTAGGGACTTTCCCGGTCGGGGACCTGTTTTTT	CASSLGTFPVGDLFF	NA	NA	TRBV11-2	TRBJ2-2
TGTGCCAGCAGCGATATGGGCCGGAACACTGAAGCTTTCTTT	CASSDMGRNTEAFF	once	NA	TRBV7-2	TRBJ1-1
TGTGCCAGTAGTATAGTGGGACAGCCGAATCAGCCCCAGCATTTT	CASSIVGQPNQPQHF	many	TRBD1	TRBV19	TRBJ1-5
TGCGCCAGCAGCTTGGCATGGGGCTCGTTTTTGGGTACTGAAGCTTTCTTT	CASSLAWGSFLGTEAFF	few	NA	TRBV5-1	TRBJ1-1
TGTGCCAGCAGTGAAAGAATTATAACTAGCGGGGGGGTTGATGAGCAGTTCTTC	CASSERIITSGGVDEQFF	many	TRBD2	TRBV2	TRBJ2-1
TGTGCCAGCGAGTCCCCGGGACAGGGCTATGGCTACACCTTC	CASESPGQGYGYTF	few	TRBD1	TRBV19	TRBJ1-2
TGTGCCAGCAGTTACTCGATAATGGCACTAGCGGGAGGGTCGGGGTTAAGGCAGTTCTTC	CASSYSIMALAGGSGLRQFF	many	TRBD2	TRBV6-2/TRBV6-3	TRBJ2-1
TGTGCCACCAGTGATTTGTCCGGGGGCGCCTACAATGAGCAGTTCTTC	CATSDLSGGAYNEQFF	many	NA	TRBV24-1	TRBJ2-1
TGCAGTGCTAGCCCTTTGCAGGGGGCTCAGCCCCAGCATTTT	CSASPLQGAQPQHF	many	TRBD1	TRBV20-1	TRBJ1-5
TGTGCCAGCAATCGAATCAGGGGCGGGGAGCTGTTTTTT	CASNRIRGGELFF	many	NA	TRBV27	TRBJ2-2
TGTGCCAGCAGTAATGGGGAGACGCAGTATTTT	CASSNGETQYF	NA	NA	TRBV11-2	TRBJ2-3
TGTGCCAGCAGTTACCGGGTCCGCGGGACCCTCCACTTT	CASSYRVRGTLHF	few	NA	TRBV6-5	TRBJ1-6
TGTGCCAGCAGTCCCCAATCGGGGGGGGGGACCCAGTACTTC	CASSPQSGGGTQYF	NA	TRBD2	TRBV11-2	TRBJ2-5
TGTGCCAGCCGCGACAGGGGGGGGAATTCACCCCTCCACTTT	CASRDRGGNSPLHF	few	TRBD1	TRBV6-1	TRBJ1-6
TGTGCCAGCAGGGGGGCGAGAACCGGGGAGCTGTTTTTT	CASRGARTGELFF	many	NA	TRBV2	TRBJ2-2
TGTGCTAGCAGCCCCATAGCGGGGTTGTCCTACAATGAGCAGTTCTTC	CASSPIAGLSYNEQFF	NA	TRBD2	TRBV7-7	TRBJ2-1
TGTGCCAGCAGCTCTTCGGGGGGCACCGGGGAGCTGTTTTTT	CASSSSGGTGELFF	NA	TRBD2	TRBV7-3	TRBJ2-2
TGCAGTGCTAGTGGGCGGCTCGATCAGCCCCAGCATTTT	CSASGRLDQPQHF	few	NA	TRBV20-1	TRBJ1-5
TGTGCCAGCAGACGAGACAGGGTTGACACCGGGGAGCTGTTTTTT	CASRRDRVDTGELFF	few	TRBD1	TRBV6-1	TRBJ2-2
TGTGCCAGCAGTTATACAGGGAACGGCTATGGCTACACCTTC	CASSYTGNGYGYTF	many	NA	TRBV27	TRBJ1-2
TGTGCCAGCAGTTACGACAGGCAATGGACTAGCAGCACAGATACGCAGTATTTT	CASSYDRQWTSSTDTQYF	few	TRBD2	TRBV6-5	TRBJ2-3
TGTGCCAGCAGCTCAATAGCGGGATACTACCCCCCAGATACGCAGTATTTT	CASSSIAGYYPPDTQYF	many	TRBD2	TRBV7-9	TRBJ2-3
TGTGCCAGCAGGCGACCGGGACAGGGGGCCGGGGAGCTGTTTTTT	CASRRPGQGAGELFF	NA	TRBD1	TRBV7-9	TRBJ2-2
TGTGCCAGCACTGATGGCGACAGGACATTGAACTACGAGCAGTACTTC	CASTDGDRTLNYEQYF	many	NA	TRBV2	TRBJ2-7
TGCGCCAGCAGCCAAGTAGGTAAACATATAGAGCAGTTCTTC	CASSQVGKHIEQFF	few	NA	TRBV4-1	TRBJ2-1
TGTGCCAGCTCACCATTGCTGGGCCACCTTCCTCACTATGGCTACACCTTC	CASSPLLGHLPHYGYTF	many	NA	TRBV18	TRBJ1-2
TGCAGCGCCGATGTACAGGGGTCAGGCTCCTACGAGCAGTACTTC	CSADVQGSGSYEQYF	NA	TRBD1	TRBV29-1	TRBJ2-7
TGTGCCAGCGGTCCGCCGGGACGGTCCCTCCACTTT	CASGPPGRSLHF	NA	NA	TRBV27	TRBJ1-6
TGTGCCAGCAGCGAATGGGGTTTGGGTTATGGCTACACCTTC	CASSEWGLGYGYTF	many	NA	TRBV6-1	TRBJ1-2
TGTGCCAGCAGCCCTCGGGGGTTTGGGACCGGGGAGCTGTTTTTT	CASSPRGFGTGELFF	many	NA	TRBV28	TRBJ2-2
TGTGCCACCAGCAGAAATAGCGGGGGGGCACGAGATACGCAGTATTTT	CATSRNSGGARDTQYF	many	TRBD2	TRBV15	TRBJ2-3
TGTGCCAGCAGTTTATTGGGGGCGGGGTCGGGAGAGCAGTTCTTC	CASSLLGAGSGEQFF	many	NA	TRBV28	TRBJ2-1
TGTGCCAGCTCTCCCTCCGGGACCCAGTACTTC	CASSPSGTQYF	NA	NA	TRBV2	TRBJ2-5
TGCAGTGCTCTCTTCTACGAGCAGTACTTC	CSALFYEQYF	many	NA	TRBV20-1	TRBJ2-7
TGTGCCAGCAGACTGGACAGGGGGCAATCACCCCTCCACTTT	CASRLDRGQSPLHF	many	TRBD1	TRBV28	TRBJ1-6
TGCGCCAGCAGCTTGTACAGTTCATACTATTCACCCCTCCACTTT	CASSLYSSYYSPLHF	few	NA	TRBV5-1	TRBJ1-6
TGCGCCAGCAGCCAACAGGAGAATAGCAATCAGCCCCAGCATTTT	CASSQQENSNQPQHF	NA	NA	TRBV4-1	TRBJ1-5
TGTGCCAGCATAGGGTGGGAGGGAATAAGGTCTGGAAACACCATATATTTT	CASIGWEGIRSGNTIYF	many	NA	TRBV28	TRBJ1-3
TGTGCCAGCAGTATAGACCCTTCACCCCTCCACTTT	CASSIDPSPLHF	many	NA	TRBV28	TRBJ1-6